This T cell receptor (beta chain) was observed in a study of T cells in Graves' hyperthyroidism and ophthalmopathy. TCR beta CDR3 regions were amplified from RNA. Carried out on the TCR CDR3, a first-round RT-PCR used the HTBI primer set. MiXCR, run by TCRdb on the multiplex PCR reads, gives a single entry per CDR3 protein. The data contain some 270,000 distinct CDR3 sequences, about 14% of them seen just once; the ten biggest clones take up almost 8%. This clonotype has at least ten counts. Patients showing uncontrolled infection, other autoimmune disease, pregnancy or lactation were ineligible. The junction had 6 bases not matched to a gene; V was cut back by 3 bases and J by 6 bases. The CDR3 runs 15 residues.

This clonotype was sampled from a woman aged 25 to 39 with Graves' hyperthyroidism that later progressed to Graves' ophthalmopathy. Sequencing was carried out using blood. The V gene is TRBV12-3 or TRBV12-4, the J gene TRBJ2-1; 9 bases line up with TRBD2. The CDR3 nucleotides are TGTGCCAGCAGTTTCAGGCTAGCGGGGTTCAATGAGCAGTTCTTC. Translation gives CASSFRLAGFNEQFF.